This T cell receptor (beta chain) was profiled in a study of T cells in Graves' hyperthyroidism and ophthalmopathy. Study-wide results and limits: From stable hyperthyroidism, ophthalmopathy was set apart by a 13 V-J model.

The CDR3 regions of TCR beta were amplified from RNA transcripts. Using the HTBI primer set, a first-round RT-PCR was run on the TCR CDR3. TCRdb re-called the multiplex PCR reads with MiXCR, one entry per CDR3 protein. The top ten clones hold about 31% of a sample with roughly 550,000 distinct CDR3 sequences, around 15% of them seen once. As concerns this clonotype: Its antigen is as yet unknown.

The V end lost 8 bases, the J end lost 7 bases, and 7 bases lay between the germline ends. The CDR3 runs to 10 residues. Looked up from germline, CDR1 is MNHEY and CDR2 is SMNVEV (reference sequence). Source material: blood. The sequence was obtained from a woman aged 25-40 years with Graves' ophthalmopathy. This chain links TRBV27 with TRBJ2-3; D unclear. CDR3: CASGAYTQYF. The CDR3 coding sequence is TGTGCCAGCGGCGCATATACGCAGTATTTT.